The next 19 T cell receptor beta chains were all read from a single sample in a study of technical replicates of blood from a handful of donors. Method: immunoSEQ multiplex PCR; TCRdb's copy keeps in-frame clones and lacks some. The sample has about 81,000 clones, roughly four fifths seen once. Source material: PBMCs. The receptor set was obtained from a human donor in good health. Some clones in this sample may be carry-over from other donors' samples.

The rearrangement uses TRBV7-2 and TRBJ1-1, with no clear D. The V gene lost 2 bases and the J gene lost 4 bases, with 11 bases spanning the gap. CDR1 and CDR2 from the germline V gene are SGHTA and FQGNSA. The CDR3 runs 14 residues. Here the CDR3 reads CASSLRVLGTEAFF. In DNA form, the CDR3 reads TGTGCCAGCAGCTTACGGGTTCTCGGCACTGAAGCTTTCTTT. Combining the CDR3 with reference TRBV7-2 and TRBJ1-1 gives the whole variable domain GAGVSQSPSNKVTEKGKDVELRCDPISGHTALYWYRQSLGQGLEFLIYFQGNSAPDKSGLPSDRFSAERTGGSVSTLTIQRTQQEDSAVYLCASSLRVLGTEAFFGQGTRLTVV.

CDR3 sequence: CAILQPPLVNEQFF. The CDR3, as DNA: TGTGCCATATTACAGCCACCTCTTGTTAATGAGCAGTTCTTC. The V gene is TRBV7-9, the J gene TRBJ2-1, with D hard to call. The CDR3 is made up of 14 amino acids. From germline, CDR1 is SEHNR and CDR2 FQNEAQ (reference sequence). Trimming took 10 bases from V and 7 from J, leaving 20 bases between them.

The chain links TRBV5-4 to TRBJ1-2; 9 bases map to TRBD1. Germline CDR1 SGHNT, CDR2 YYREEE (reference sequence). Losses at the gene ends were 2 bases for V and 5 bases for J; bases not matched to a gene: 1. This CDR3 has 13 residues. The CDR3 bases are TGTGCCAGCAGCTTCGGGACAGGGTATGGCTACACCTTC. Translated: CASSFGTGYGYTF.

Only a few counts were recorded for this clone. The genes are TRBV6-4 and TRBJ2-3; 10 bases are shared with TRBD2. Germline-derived CDR1 and CDR2 are MRHNA and SNTAGT. Germline trimming cut 8 bases from V and 3 bases from J; bases unmatched to any gene: 2. This CDR3 comprises 13 residues. The CDR3 sequence is CASSTSGTDTQYF. For the CDR3, the DNA is TGTGCCAGCTCGACTAGCGGGACAGATACGCAGTATTTT.

The chain employs TRBV9 and TRBJ1-1, with D possibly being TRBD1 (6 bases). CDR1 and CDR2 (germline): SGDLS, YYNGEE. V gave up 3 bases and J gave up 1 base, with 7 bases separating them. CDR3 size: 13 residues. The CDR3 sequence: CASSAQGNTEAFF. CDR3 nucleotides: TGTGCCAGCAGCGCACAGGGGAACACTGAAGCTTTCTTT.

The chain recombines TRBV6-6 with TRBJ2-7, with 8 bases matching TRBD1. The CDR3 has 14 amino acids. Germline CDR1 reads MNHNY; CDR2 reads SVGAGI (reference sequence). Unmatched junction bases numbered 5, after V lost 6 bases and J lost 1 base. The CDR3 reads CASSPGQVSYEQYF. CDR3 DNA sequence: TGTGCCAGCAGCCCGGGACAGGTTTCCTACGAGCAGTACTTC.

The chain employs TRBV7-2 and TRBJ2-7; D remains unclear. Trimming removed 4 bases at V and 4 bases at J, with 11 bases between. The CDR3 covers 13 residues. Germline loops: CDR1 SGHTA, CDR2 FQGNSA. The DNA of the CDR3 is TGTGCCAGCAGCTCAATAGGCGGTTACGAGCAGTACTTC. Protein: CASSSIGGYEQYF.

This rearrangement joins TRBV5-1 to TRBJ1-5; tentative D call: TRBD1 (6 bases). The CDR3 contains 14 residues. V lost 2 bases and J lost 9, with 15 bases in between. CDR1 is SGHRS, CDR2 YFSETQ, per germline. CDR3 residues: CASSFGSGDVPQHF. The CDR3, as DNA: TGCGCCAGCAGCTTTGGGTCAGGGGATGTGCCCCAGCATTTT.

This sequence joins TRBV25-1 and TRBJ2-1, with TRBD1 matching 7 bases. The germline V gene has CDR1 MGHDK and CDR2 SYGVNS. V lost 2 bases and J lost 15; bases outside the gene matches: 16. CDR3 size: 15 residues. The CDR3 sequence: CASSEASGTANARFF. CDR3 nucleotides: TGTGCCAGCAGTGAAGCTTCCGGGACAGCGAATGCGCGGTTCTTC.

The chain is built from TRBV28 and TRBJ2-7; TRBD1 matches at 7 bases. The CDR3 totals 12 residues. Germline CDR1 reads MDHEN; CDR2 reads SYDVKM. Trimming took 5 bases from V and 3 from J; bases not matched to a gene: 1. This chain's CDR3 is CASSRQGYEQYF. The CDR3 bases are TGTGCCAGCAGTCGACAGGGCTACGAGCAGTACTTC.

This clone came up once. V and J are TRBV6-5 and TRBJ2-7, with TRBD2 identical over 7 bases. With 7 bases clipped from V and 2 bases from J, the junction kept 11 bases outside the gene matches. The CDR3 sequence is 15 residues long. Germline CDR1 is MNHEY and CDR2 is SVGAGI. In nucleotides, the CDR3 is TGTGCCAGCACCCCAACCCCGGGACTACCCTACGAGCAGTACTTC. Amino acid sequence: CASTPTPGLPYEQYF.

This clone appeared a few times. The chain is built from TRBV2 and TRBJ2-7, with a weak D call TRBD1 (5 bases). The germline gives CDR1 SNHLY, CDR2 FYNNEI. V dropped 3 bases and J dropped 9 bases, with 12 bases sitting between them. The CDR3 consists of 12 residues. The CDR3 DNA is TGTGCCAGCAGTGAGAAACAGGTTCCGCAGTACTTC. Encoded protein: CASSEKQVPQYF.

This clone appeared once. This chain joins TRBV18 and TRBJ1-2; 7 bases are a match to TRBD1. CDR3 length: 15 amino acids. Germline CDR1 and CDR2: KGHSH and LQKENI. V was clipped by 4 bases and J by 3 bases; unmatched bases: 8. The CDR3 DNA reads TGTGCCAGCTCACAGGGACAGCGAGACTACTATGGCTACACCTTC. Protein product: CASSQGQRDYYGYTF.

The chain couples TRBV2 to TRBJ1-1, with D uncertain. The germline gives CDR1 SNHLY, CDR2 FYNNEI. The CDR3 runs to 11 residues. The V and J ends lost 4 bases and 10 bases respectively, with 10 bases between them. CDR3 sequence (DNA): TGTGCCAGCAGTGGCCTTCAGCGAGCTTTCTTT. It specifies CASSGLQRAFF.

The J gene is TRBJ1-1, the V gene TRBV5-1, with 7 nucleotides matching TRBD1. The CDR3 length is 14 residues. Germline lookup yields CDR1 SGHRS and CDR2 YFSETQ. The ends lost 3 bases at V and 0 bases at J; junction bases unmatched: 2. For the CDR3, the DNA is TGCGCCAGCAGCTGGCAGGGGGTGAACACTGAAGCTTTCTTT. Protein product: CASSWQGVNTEAFF.

V is TRBV6-5 and J is TRBJ2-7; 10 bases map to TRBD2. From germline, CDR1 is MNHEY and CDR2 SVGAGI. The length of the CDR3 is 14 residues. J gave up 5 bases and V 6 bases, and 7 bases lay outside the gene matches. CDR3 in amino acids: CASRPSGRGNEQYF. In DNA form, the CDR3 reads TGTGCCAGCAGACCGAGCGGGAGGGGTAACGAGCAGTACTTC.

The rearrangement links TRBV16 to TRBJ1-5; D is perhaps TRBD1 (5 bases). The CDR3 consists of 18 residues. V lost 0 bases and J lost 6, with 21 bases in between. Germline V CDR1 and CDR2: KGHSY, FQNENV. As DNA, the CDR3 is TGTGCCAGCAGCCAATCCCAGGGTAGTGTGCGCATAGGTCAGCCCCAGCATTTT. It translates to CASSQSQGSVRIGQPQHF.

V gene TRBV4-1 combines with J gene TRBJ1-2; 7 positions match TRBD1. The CDR3 loop spans 16 amino acids. V gave up 3 bases and J gave up 0 bases; unmatched junction bases: 7. The germline gives CDR1 MGHRA, CDR2 YSYEKL. CDR3 amino acids: CASSHSGGTANYGYTF. The CDR3 DNA sequence: TGCGCCAGCAGCCACTCCGGCGGGACAGCTAACTATGGCTACACCTTC.

This clone was seen a few times. The CDR3: CASSEEGETEAFF. The CDR3 DNA reads TGTGCCAGCAGTGAAGAGGGGGAAACTGAAGCTTTCTTT. This chain links TRBV2 with TRBJ1-1; tentative D call: TRBD1 (6 bases). Trimming stripped 1 base from V and 5 bases from J, with 8 bases between. The CDR3 extends over 13 amino acids. Germline assignment: CDR1 SNHLY and CDR2 FYNNEI.